This TCR beta chain is from a study of T-cell memory formation after mild COVID-19. Across the whole study: Clusters of TCRs were largely donor specific. Study-level findings and limits: Clones contracting day 15 to 85 were balanced CD4/CD8; later expanders leaned CD4+. Second-wave clones with a day 37 peak had unconfirmed SARS-CoV-2 specificity.

TCRdb reprocessed the 5' RACE reads via MiXCR and lists one record per CDR3 protein. The profile shows about 340,000 distinct CDR3 sequences, 14% of them singletons. The CDR3 sequence is 17 residues long. Trimming pared 1 base from V and 4 bases from J, leaving 19 bases between. Details on this clonotype: What it binds is unknown.

V and J are TRBV12-3 or TRBV12-4 and TRBJ1-2; a weak D match, TRBD1 (6 bases). The sequence was collected from a man younger than 35 who had mild COVID-19 (a few samples of this study predate the infection). Cell type and time point are not known. Sequenced sample: PBMCs or a T cell subset sorted from them (not recorded which). CDR3 in DNA: TGTGCCAGCAGTTTAGGCACAGGGCTCACAAATCTCTATGGCTACACCTTC. This encodes CASSLGTGLTNLYGYTF.